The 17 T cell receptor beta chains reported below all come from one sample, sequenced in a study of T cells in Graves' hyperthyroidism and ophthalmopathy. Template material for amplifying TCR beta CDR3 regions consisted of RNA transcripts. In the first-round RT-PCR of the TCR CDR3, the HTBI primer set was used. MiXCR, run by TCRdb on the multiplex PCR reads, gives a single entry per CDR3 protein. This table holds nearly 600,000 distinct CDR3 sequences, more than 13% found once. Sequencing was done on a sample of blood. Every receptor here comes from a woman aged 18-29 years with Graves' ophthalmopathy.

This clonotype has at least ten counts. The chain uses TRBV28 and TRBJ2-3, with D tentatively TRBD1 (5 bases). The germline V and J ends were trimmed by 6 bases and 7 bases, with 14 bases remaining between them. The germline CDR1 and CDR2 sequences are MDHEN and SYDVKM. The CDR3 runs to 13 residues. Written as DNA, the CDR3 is TGTGCCAGCAGCCCAGGGTCCGGTTATACGCAGTATTTT. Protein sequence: CASSPGSGYTQYF.

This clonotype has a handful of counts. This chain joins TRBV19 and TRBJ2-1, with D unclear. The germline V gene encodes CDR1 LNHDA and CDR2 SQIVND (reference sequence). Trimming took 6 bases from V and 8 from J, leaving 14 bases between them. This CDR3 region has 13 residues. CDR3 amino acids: CASSDSALDEQFF. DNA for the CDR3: TGTGCCAGTAGCGACTCCGCACTCGATGAGCAGTTCTTC.

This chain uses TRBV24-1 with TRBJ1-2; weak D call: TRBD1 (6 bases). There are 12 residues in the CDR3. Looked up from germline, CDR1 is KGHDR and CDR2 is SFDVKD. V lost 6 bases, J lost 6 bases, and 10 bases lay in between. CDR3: CATSLQGDGYTF. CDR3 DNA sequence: TGTGCCACCAGTCTACAGGGTGATGGCTACACCTTC.

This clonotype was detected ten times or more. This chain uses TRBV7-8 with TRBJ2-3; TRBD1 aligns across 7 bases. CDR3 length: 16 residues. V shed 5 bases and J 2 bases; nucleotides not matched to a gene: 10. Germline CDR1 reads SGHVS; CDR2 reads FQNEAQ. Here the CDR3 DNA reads TGTGCCAGCAGCCCAATCCTGGACAGGATCACAGATACGCAGTATTTT. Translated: CASSPILDRITDTQYF.

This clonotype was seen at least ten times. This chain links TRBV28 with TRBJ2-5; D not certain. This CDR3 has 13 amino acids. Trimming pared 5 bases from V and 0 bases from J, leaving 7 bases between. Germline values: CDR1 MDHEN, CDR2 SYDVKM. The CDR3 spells CASSPLYQETQYF. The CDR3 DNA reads TGTGCCAGCAGTCCCCTATACCAAGAGACCCAGTACTTC.

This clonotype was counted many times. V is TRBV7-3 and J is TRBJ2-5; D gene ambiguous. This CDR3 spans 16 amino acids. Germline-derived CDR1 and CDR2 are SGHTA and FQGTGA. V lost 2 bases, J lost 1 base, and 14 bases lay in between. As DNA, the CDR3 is TGTGCCAGCAGCTTAGGTGTCTCCCGGGCCCAAGAGACCCAGTACTTC. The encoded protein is CASSLGVSRAQETQYF.

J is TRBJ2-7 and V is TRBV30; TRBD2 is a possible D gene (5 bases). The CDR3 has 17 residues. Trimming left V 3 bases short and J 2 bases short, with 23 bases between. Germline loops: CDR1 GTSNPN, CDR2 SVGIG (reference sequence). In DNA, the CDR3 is TGTGCCTGGAGGCCCGACTTCTTGCGGGCGCGGACCTACGAGCAGTACTTC. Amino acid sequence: CAWRPDFLRARTYEQYF.

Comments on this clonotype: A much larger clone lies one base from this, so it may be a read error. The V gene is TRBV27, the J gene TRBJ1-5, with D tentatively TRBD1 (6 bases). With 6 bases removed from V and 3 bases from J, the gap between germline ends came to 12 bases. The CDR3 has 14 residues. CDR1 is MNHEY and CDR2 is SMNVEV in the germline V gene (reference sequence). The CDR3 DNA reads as TGTGCCAGCAGAACGGACAGATTCAATCAGCCCCAGCATTTT. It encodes CASRTDRFNQPQHF.

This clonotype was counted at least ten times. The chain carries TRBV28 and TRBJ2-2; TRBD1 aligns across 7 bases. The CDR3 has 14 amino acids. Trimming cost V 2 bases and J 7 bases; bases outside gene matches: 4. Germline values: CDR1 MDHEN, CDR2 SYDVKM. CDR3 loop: CASSLIQGNGELFF. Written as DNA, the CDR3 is TGTGCCAGCAGTTTAATACAGGGGAACGGGGAGCTGTTTTTT.

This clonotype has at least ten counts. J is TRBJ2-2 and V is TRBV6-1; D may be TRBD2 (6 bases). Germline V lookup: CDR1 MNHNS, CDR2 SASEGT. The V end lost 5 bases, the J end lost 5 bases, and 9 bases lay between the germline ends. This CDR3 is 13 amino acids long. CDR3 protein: CASSPSGTGELFF. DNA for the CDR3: TGTGCCAGCAGTCCCAGCGGGACCGGGGAGCTGTTTTTT.

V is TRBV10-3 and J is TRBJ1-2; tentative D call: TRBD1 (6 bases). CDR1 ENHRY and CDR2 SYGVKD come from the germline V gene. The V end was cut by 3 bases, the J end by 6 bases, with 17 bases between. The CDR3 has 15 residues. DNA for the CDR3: TGTGCCATCAGTGACCTCGATAGGGGGTTGGATGGCTACACCTTC. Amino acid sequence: CAISDLDRGLDGYTF.

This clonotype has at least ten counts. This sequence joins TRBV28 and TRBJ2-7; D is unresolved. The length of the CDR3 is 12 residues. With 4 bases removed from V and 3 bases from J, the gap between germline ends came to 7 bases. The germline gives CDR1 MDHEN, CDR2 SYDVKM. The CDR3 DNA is TGTGCCAGCAGTTCACTGTACTACGAGCAGTACTTC. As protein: CASSSLYYEQYF.

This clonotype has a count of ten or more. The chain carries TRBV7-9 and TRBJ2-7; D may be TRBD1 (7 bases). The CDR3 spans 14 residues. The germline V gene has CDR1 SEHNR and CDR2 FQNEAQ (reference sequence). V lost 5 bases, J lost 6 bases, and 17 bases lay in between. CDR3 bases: TGTGCCAGCAGCCATAGGGGGCCGGAGGGCGAGCAGTACTTC. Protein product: CASSHRGPEGEQYF.

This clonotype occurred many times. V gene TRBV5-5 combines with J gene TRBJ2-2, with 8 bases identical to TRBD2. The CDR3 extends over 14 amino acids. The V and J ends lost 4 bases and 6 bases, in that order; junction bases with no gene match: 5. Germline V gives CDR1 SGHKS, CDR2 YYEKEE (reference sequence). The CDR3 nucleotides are TGTGCCAGCAGCCCCTGGACTAGCCCCGGGGAGCTGTTTTTT. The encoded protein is CASSPWTSPGELFF.

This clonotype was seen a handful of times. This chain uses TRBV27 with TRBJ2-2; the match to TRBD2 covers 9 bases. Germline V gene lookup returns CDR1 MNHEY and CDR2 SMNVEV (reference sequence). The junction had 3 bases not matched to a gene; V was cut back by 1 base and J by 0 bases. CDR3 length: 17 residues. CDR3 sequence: CASSLWGGRANTGELFF. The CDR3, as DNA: TGTGCCAGCAGTTTATGGGGCGGGAGGGCGAACACCGGGGAGCTGTTTTTT.

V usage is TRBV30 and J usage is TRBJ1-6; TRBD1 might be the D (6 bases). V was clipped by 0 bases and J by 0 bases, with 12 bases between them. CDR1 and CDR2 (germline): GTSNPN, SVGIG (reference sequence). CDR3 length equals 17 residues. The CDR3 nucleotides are TGTGCCTGGAGTGTTCACCGAGGGGGCTCCTATAATTCACCCCTCCACTTT. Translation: CAWSVHRGGSYNSPLHF.

The CDR3 region has the DNA TGTGCCACCCGGCCCGCGGGAAGATCCGGGGAGCTGTTTTTT. It translates to CATRPAGRSGELFF. V and J are TRBV10-3 and TRBJ2-2, with D tentatively TRBD2 (6 bases). Germline CDR1 reads ENHRY; CDR2 reads SYGVKD. This CDR3 region has 14 residues. V was clipped by 10 bases and J by 6 bases, with 18 bases between them.